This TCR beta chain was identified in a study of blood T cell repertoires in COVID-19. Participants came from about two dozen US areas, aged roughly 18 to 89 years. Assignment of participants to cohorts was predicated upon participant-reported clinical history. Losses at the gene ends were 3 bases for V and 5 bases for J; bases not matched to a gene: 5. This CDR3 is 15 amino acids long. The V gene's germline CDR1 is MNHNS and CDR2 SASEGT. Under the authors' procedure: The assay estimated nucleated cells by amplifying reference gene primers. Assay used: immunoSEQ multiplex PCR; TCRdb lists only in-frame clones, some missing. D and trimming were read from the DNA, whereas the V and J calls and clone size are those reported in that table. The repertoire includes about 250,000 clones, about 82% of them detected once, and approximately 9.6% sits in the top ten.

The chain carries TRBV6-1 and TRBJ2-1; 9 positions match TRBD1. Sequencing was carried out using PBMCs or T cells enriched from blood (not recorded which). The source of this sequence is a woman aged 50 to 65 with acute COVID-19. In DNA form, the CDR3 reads TGTGCCAGCAGTGATTTGAGGACAGGGGACAATGAGCAGTTCTTC. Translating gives CASSDLRTGDNEQFF.